This T cell receptor (beta chain) was sequenced for a study of shared clonotypes between healthy human individuals. Some 32,000 T cell genomes, or about 0.3 ug DNA, went into replicate PCRs of unsorted PBMC. Clones were read by immunoSEQ multiplex PCR, and TCRdb kept only the in-frame ones, dropping some. This sample has about 470,000 clones; more than 75% occur once, and the top ten carry about 12%. Deletions cut 4 bases from V and 0 bases from J, with 14 bases between. Germline values: CDR1 SGHRS, CDR2 YFSETQ. CDR3 length equals 15 residues. Adults of Caucasian background living in Nashville, Tennessee made up all donors. The unsorted samples had about 95 million PBMCs used for genomic DNA.

The TCR sequence derives from a woman in her thirties or forties in good health. Some clones in this sample may be carry-over from other donors' samples. The sequenced sample consisted of PBMCs. V gene TRBV5-1 combines with J gene TRBJ2-7; D might be TRBD1 (6 bases). The CDR3 region is CASSPAQGYSYEQYF. For the CDR3, the DNA is TGCGCCAGCAGCCCAGCGCAGGGGTACTCCTACGAGCAGTACTTC.